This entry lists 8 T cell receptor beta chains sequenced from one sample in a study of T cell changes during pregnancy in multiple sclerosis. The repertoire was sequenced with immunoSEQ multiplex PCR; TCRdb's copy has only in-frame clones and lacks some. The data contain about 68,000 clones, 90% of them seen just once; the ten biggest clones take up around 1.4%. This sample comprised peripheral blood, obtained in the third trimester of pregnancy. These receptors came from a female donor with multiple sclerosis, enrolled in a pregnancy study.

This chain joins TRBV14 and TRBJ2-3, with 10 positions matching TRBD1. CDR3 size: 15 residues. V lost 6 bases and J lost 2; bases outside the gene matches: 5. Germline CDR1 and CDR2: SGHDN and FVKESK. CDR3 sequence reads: CASSRDRGITDTQYF. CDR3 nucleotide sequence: TGTGCCAGCAGTCGGGACAGGGGTATCACAGATACGCAGTATTTT.

CDR3 amino acids: CASSQDERGGPDTQYF. The CDR3 DNA follows: TGCGCCAGCAGCCAAGATGAGCGGGGGGGCCCCGATACGCAGTATTTT. J is TRBJ2-3 and V is TRBV4-3; 10 nucleotides line up with TRBD2. The CDR3 length is 16 residues. V was clipped by 0 bases and J by 6 bases; unmatched bases: 6. CDR1 is LGHNA and CDR2 is YSLEER in the germline V gene.

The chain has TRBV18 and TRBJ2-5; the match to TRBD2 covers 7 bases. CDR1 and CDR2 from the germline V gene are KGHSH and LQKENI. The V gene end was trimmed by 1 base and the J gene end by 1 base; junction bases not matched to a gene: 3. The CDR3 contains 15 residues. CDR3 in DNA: TGTGCCAGCTCACCACGGGGGGGGTCCCAAGAGACCCAGTACTTC. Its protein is CASSPRGGSQETQYF.

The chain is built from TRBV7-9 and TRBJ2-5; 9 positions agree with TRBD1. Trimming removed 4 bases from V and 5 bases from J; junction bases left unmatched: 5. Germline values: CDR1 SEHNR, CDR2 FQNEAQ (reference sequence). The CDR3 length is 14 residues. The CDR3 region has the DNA TGTGCCAGCAGCTCCTGGACAGGGGATGAGACCCAGTACTTC. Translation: CASSSWTGDETQYF.

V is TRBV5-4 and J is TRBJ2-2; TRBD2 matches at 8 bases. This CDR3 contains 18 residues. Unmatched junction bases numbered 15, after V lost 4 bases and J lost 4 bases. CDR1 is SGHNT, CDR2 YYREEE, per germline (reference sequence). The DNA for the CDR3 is TGTGCCAGCAGCCCTGGGGGCTCAGCGGGGGTCGGCACCGGGGAGCTGTTTTTT. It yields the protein CASSPGGSAGVGTGELFF.

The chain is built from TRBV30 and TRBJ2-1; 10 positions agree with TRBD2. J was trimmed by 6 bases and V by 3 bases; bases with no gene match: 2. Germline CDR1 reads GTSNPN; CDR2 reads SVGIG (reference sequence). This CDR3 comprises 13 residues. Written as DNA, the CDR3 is TGTGCCTGGAGGGCTAGCGGGGGCAATGAGCAGTTCTTC. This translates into CAWRASGGNEQFF.

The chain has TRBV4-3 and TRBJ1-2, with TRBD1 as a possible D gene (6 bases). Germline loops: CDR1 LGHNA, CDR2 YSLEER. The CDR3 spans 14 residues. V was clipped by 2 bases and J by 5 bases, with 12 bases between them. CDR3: CASSQKGGRYGYTF. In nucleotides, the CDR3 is TGCGCCAGCAGCCAAAAGGGGGGGCGATATGGCTACACCTTC.

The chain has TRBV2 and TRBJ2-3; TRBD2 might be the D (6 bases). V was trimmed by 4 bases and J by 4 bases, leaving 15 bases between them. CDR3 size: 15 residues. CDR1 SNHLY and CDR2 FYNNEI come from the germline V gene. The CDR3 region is CASSVELSGADTQYF. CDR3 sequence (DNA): TGTGCCAGCAGTGTGGAGCTCTCGGGGGCAGATACGCAGTATTTT.